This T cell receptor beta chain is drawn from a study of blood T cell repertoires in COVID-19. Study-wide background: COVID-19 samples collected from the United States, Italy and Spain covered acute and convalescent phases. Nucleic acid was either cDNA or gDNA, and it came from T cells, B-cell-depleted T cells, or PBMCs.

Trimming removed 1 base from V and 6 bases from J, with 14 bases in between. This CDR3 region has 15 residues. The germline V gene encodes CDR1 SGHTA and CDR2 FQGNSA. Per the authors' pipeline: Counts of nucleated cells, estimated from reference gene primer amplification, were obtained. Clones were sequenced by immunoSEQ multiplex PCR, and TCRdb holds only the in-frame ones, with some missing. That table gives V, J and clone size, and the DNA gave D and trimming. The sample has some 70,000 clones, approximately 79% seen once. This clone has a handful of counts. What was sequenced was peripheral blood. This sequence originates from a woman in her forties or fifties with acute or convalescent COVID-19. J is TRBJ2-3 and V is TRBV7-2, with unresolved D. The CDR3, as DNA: TGTGCCAGCAGCTTAGGTGATATCTTCAGGGATACGCAGTATTTT. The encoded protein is CASSLGDIFRDTQYF.